This entry lists 21 T cell receptor beta chains sequenced from one sample in a study of blood T cell repertoires in COVID-19. TCRdb's copy holds only in-frame clones and misses some; the assay was immunoSEQ multiplex PCR. The repertoire holds 270,000 or so clones, with 70% to 90% as singletons. Sequenced sample: PBMCs or T cells enriched from blood (not recorded which). Source of these receptors: a woman aged 50 to 60 who had been exposed to COVID-19.

The genes are TRBV6-5 and TRBJ1-1; 8 bases are shared with TRBD1. Germline V CDR1 and CDR2: MNHEY, SVGAGI. V trimming: 2 bases; J trimming: 3 bases; junction bases outside the gene matches: 2. This CDR3 contains 14 residues. CDR3 amino acids: CASSYAGGYTEAFF. The CDR3 nucleotides are TGTGCCAGCAGTTACGCAGGGGGCTACACTGAAGCTTTCTTT.

J is TRBJ2-3 and V is TRBV29-1, with 9 bases matching TRBD2. This CDR3 region has 16 residues. Looked up from germline, CDR1 is SQVTM and CDR2 is ANQGSEA. The J segment lost 4 bases and the V segment lost 4 bases, leaving 12 bases of the junction unmatched. CDR3 sequence reads: CSVVGGLAGQADTQYF. DNA of the CDR3: TGCAGCGTTGTTGGAGGGCTAGCGGGGCAGGCAGATACGCAGTATTTT.

V gene TRBV5-1 combines with J gene TRBJ1-1; 10 bases are shared with TRBD1. The CDR3 is made up of 15 amino acids. CDR1 and CDR2 from the germline V gene are SGHRS and YFSETQ. The V and J ends lost 4 bases and 4 bases, in that order; junction bases with no gene match: 7. CDR3 DNA sequence: TGCGCCAGCAGCCTAAGACAGGGGGCGGCCACTGAAGCTTTCTTT. Amino acid sequence: CASSLRQGAATEAFF.

The J gene is TRBJ2-7, the V gene TRBV5-6; possible D gene TRBD2, 5 bases. CDR1 and CDR2 from the germline V gene are SGHDT and YYEEEE. V was clipped by 2 bases and J by 3 bases, with 12 bases between them. There are 14 residues in the CDR3. Here the CDR3 reads CASSFRGRDYEQYF. Written as DNA, the CDR3 is TGTGCCAGCAGCTTCCGGGGTAGAGACTACGAGCAGTACTTC. The full variable domain, with the rest looked up from reference TRBV5-6 and TRBJ2-7, is DAGVTQSPTHLIKTRGQQVTLRCSPKSGHDTVSWYQQALGQGPQFIFQYYEEEERQRGNFPDRFSGHQFPNYSSELNVNALLLGDSALYLCASSFRGRDYEQYFGPGTRLTVT.

This chain links TRBV6-5 with TRBJ2-3, with TRBD1 matching over 9 bases. The V gene's germline CDR1 is MNHEY and CDR2 SVGAGI. J was trimmed by 5 bases and V by 5 bases; bases with no gene match: 8. There are 15 residues in the CDR3. The CDR3 nucleotides read TGTGCCAGCAGTAAGTTACAGGGGGCCCAAGATACGCAGTATTTT. As protein: CASSKLQGAQDTQYF.

The sample holds one count of this clone. This chain uses TRBV28 with TRBJ2-1, with 8 bases that match TRBD2. Germline values: CDR1 MDHEN, CDR2 SYDVKM. The CDR3 loop spans 16 amino acids. V shed 6 bases, J shed 7 bases, and the junction held 14 bases outside the gene matches. The CDR3 reads CASRRESPLAANEQFF. The CDR3 coding sequence is TGTGCCAGCAGGAGAGAGTCCCCACTAGCGGCGAATGAGCAGTTCTTC.

Details on this clone: The identical CDR3 is also encoded by other nucleotide sequences in the sample. V usage is TRBV11-3 and J usage is TRBJ2-3; TRBD2 aligns across 8 bases. V lost 5 bases, J lost 1 base, and 5 bases stayed unmatched. This CDR3 spans 15 amino acids. Germline CDR1 and CDR2: SGHNT and YENEEA. CDR3 sequence (DNA): TGTGCCAGCAGCCCCGGGACTAGTGGCACAGATACGCAGTATTTT. This translates into CASSPGTSGTDTQYF.

The chain employs TRBV11-2 and TRBJ2-5; D gene ambiguous. Trimming took 3 bases from V and 2 from J, leaving 7 bases between them. The CDR3 has 13 amino acids. The V gene's germline CDR1 is SGHAT and CDR2 FQNNGV. CDR3 nucleotide sequence: TGTGCCAGCAGCTTTAGAGAACAAGAGACCCAGTACTTC. Translating it yields CASSFREQETQYF.

The V call is TRBV5-4, the J call TRBJ2-2; D gene unclear. Germline CDR1 and CDR2: SGHNT and YYREEE (reference sequence). CDR3 size: 13 residues. V shed 5 bases and J shed 2 bases, with 7 bases lying between them. The CDR3 region has the DNA TGTGCCAGCAGGTACAGTAACACCGGGGAGCTGTTTTTT. As protein: CASRYSNTGELFF. The full variable domain, its missing parts supplied by reference TRBV5-4 and TRBJ2-2, is ETGVTQSPTHLIKTRGQQVTLRCSSQSGHNTVSWYQQALGQGPQFIFQYYREEENGRGNFPPRFSGLQFPNYSSELNVNALELDDSALYLCASRYSNTGELFFGEGSRLTVL.

This chain joins TRBV18 and TRBJ1-4, with no clear D. With 6 bases removed from V and 5 bases from J, the gap between germline ends came to 13 bases. This CDR3 spans 14 amino acids. Germline V gene lookup returns CDR1 KGHSH and CDR2 LQKENI. CDR3 in DNA: TGTGCCAGCTCCGGTACCGGACTGAATGAAAAACTGTTTTTT. Translated, it gives CASSGTGLNEKLFF.

This clone showed up many times. This chain links TRBV5-1 with TRBJ1-1; tentatively, D is TRBD1 (5 bases). This CDR3 region has 14 residues. Trimming removed 4 bases at V and 2 bases at J, with 12 bases between. Germline V CDR1 and CDR2: SGHRS, YFSETQ. CDR3 in DNA: TGCGCCAGCAGCCGAGTGACAGAAAACACTGAAGCTTTCTTT. As protein: CASSRVTENTEAFF.

The sample holds a few counts of this clone. V gene TRBV19 combines with J gene TRBJ1-1, with D maybe TRBD1 (6 bases). V was cut by 1 base and J by 1 base, with 10 bases left in between. The CDR3 is 15 residues long. From germline, CDR1 is LNHDA and CDR2 SQIVND (reference sequence). The CDR3 loop reads CASSIAGQRNTEAFF. In DNA, the CDR3 is TGTGCCAGTAGTATAGCTGGACAGCGGAACACTGAAGCTTTCTTT.

The V gene is TRBV18, the J gene TRBJ1-3; D is undetermined. Trimming shortened V by 3 bases and J by 0 bases, and 6 bases separated the two germline ends. CDR1 and CDR2 from the germline V gene are KGHSH and LQKENI. There are 14 residues in the CDR3. The CDR3 sequence: CASSPRNSGNTIYF. The CDR3 region has the DNA TGTGCCAGCTCACCGCGGAACTCTGGAAACACCATATATTTT.

V is TRBV30 and J is TRBJ2-3, with 12 bases that match TRBD1. The germline V gene has CDR1 GTSNPN and CDR2 SVGIG (reference sequence). The CDR3 is made up of 14 amino acids. Here the CDR3 DNA reads TGTGCTACAAAGAGGGACAGGGGGCCAGATACGCAGTATTTT. Protein: CATKRDRGPDTQYF.

The V call is TRBV28, the J call TRBJ2-7; 7 nucleotides match TRBD2. Germline-derived CDR1 and CDR2 are MDHEN and SYDVKM. After removal of 4 bases from V and 0 bases from J, the junction contained 3 bases not matched to a gene. The CDR3 spans 14 residues. The CDR3 DNA follows: TGTGCCAGCAGTTGGGGGGGGGTCTCCTACGAGCAGTACTTC. Encoded protein: CASSWGGVSYEQYF. Using reference TRBV28 and TRBJ2-7 for the parts outside the CDR3, the full variable domain is DVKVTQSSRYLVKRTGEKVFLECVQDMDHENMFWYRQDPGLGLRLIYFSYDVKMKEKGDIPEGYSVSREKKERFSLILESASTNQTSMYLCASSWGGVSYEQYFGPGTRLTVT.

The chain has TRBV3-1 (or the pseudogene TRBV3-2) and TRBJ2-5; 7 bases are shared with TRBD1. The CDR3 runs to 14 residues. CDR1 and CDR2 (germline): LGHDT, YNNKEL (reference sequence). Losses at the gene ends were 4 bases for V and 7 bases for J; bases not matched to a gene: 9. The CDR3, as DNA: TGTGCCAGCAGCCTGGGGACAGACGTCGGGACCCAGTACTTC. It translates to CASSLGTDVGTQYF.

The rearrangement uses TRBV7-8 and TRBJ1-1, with 8 bases that match TRBD1. V gave up 5 bases and J gave up 0 bases; unmatched junction bases: 11. This CDR3 is 17 amino acids long. The V gene's germline CDR1 is SGHVS and CDR2 FQNEAQ. As DNA, the CDR3 is TGTGCCAGCAGCAAGCAGGGGGCTGCTTTTCTGAACACTGAAGCTTTCTTT. Protein product: CASSKQGAAFLNTEAFF.

This chain joins TRBV19 and TRBJ1-2; D is unresolved. CDR1 is LNHDA and CDR2 is SQIVND in the germline V gene (reference sequence). V was clipped by 6 bases and J by 0 bases, with 14 bases between them. The CDR3 loop spans 15 amino acids. The CDR3 DNA reads TGTGCCAGTAGCCCCTCCGGGATCCCTAACTATGGCTACACCTTC. Amino acid sequence: CASSPSGIPNYGYTF.

This clone was seen just once. This rearrangement joins TRBV5-8 to TRBJ2-7; D is undetermined. The CDR3 is 13 amino acids. Germline V gene data show CDR1 as SGHTS and CDR2 as YDEGEE. Deletions cut 1 base from V and 4 bases from J, with 9 bases between. CDR3 nucleotide sequence: TGTGCCAGCAGCTTGAACCCAGGATACGAGCAGTACTTC. It is translated as CASSLNPGYEQYF.

The chain uses TRBV6-5 and TRBJ1-2; 7 bases fit TRBD1. After removal of 6 bases from V and 8 bases from J, the junction contained 12 bases not matched to a gene. The CDR3 spans 14 residues. Germline V gives CDR1 MNHEY, CDR2 SVGAGI. CDR3 bases: TGTGCCAGCAGCTTACCCGGGACAGTGGGCGGCTACACCTTC. The encoded protein is CASSLPGTVGGYTF.

This chain uses TRBV10-2 with TRBJ1-4; 10 bases are a match to TRBD1. Germline values: CDR1 WSHSY, CDR2 SAAADI. This CDR3 has 13 residues. The V and J ends lost 5 bases and 11 bases, in that order; junction bases with no gene match: 5. In DNA, the CDR3 is TGCGCCAGCAGTCCCGGGACAGGGGAGAAACTGTTTTTT. It encodes CASSPGTGEKLFF.